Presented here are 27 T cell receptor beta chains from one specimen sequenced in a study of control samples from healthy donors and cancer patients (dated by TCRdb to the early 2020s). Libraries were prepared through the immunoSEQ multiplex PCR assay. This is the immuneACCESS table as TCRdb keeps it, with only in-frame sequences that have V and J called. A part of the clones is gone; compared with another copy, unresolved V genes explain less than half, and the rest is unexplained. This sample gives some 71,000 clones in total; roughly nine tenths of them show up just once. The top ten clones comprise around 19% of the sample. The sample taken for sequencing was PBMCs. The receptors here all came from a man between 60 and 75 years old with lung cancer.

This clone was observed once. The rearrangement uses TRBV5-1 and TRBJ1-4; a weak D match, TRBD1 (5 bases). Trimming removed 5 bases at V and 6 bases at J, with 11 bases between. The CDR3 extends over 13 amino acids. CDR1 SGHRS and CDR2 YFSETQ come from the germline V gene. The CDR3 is CASRARVDEKLFF. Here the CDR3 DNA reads TGCGCCAGCAGAGCCAGGGTGGATGAAAAACTGTTTTTT.

The CDR3 here is CASSGSGGAGWGGELFF. The CDR3 region has the DNA TGTGCCAGCAGCGGAAGCGGGGGGGCCGGTTGGGGCGGGGAGCTGTTTTTT. The genes are TRBV5-5 and TRBJ2-2, with 10 positions matching TRBD2. The J segment lost 7 bases and the V segment lost 4 bases, leaving 13 bases of the junction unmatched. The CDR3 runs 17 residues. CDR1 is SGHKS and CDR2 is YYEKEE in the germline V gene (reference sequence).

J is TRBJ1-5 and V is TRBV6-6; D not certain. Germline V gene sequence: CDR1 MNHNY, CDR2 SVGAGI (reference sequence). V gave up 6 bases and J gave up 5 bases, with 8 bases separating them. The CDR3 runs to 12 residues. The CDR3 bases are TGTGCCAGCAGCCGCCGTTATCAGCCCCAGCATTTT. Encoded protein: CASSRRYQPQHF.

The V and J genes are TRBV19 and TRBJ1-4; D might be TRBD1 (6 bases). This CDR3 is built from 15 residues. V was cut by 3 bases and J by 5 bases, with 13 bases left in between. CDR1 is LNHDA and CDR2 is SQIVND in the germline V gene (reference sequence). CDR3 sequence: CASSIRTAQNEKLFF. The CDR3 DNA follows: TGTGCCAGTAGTATCCGGACAGCTCAAAATGAAAAACTGTTTTTT.

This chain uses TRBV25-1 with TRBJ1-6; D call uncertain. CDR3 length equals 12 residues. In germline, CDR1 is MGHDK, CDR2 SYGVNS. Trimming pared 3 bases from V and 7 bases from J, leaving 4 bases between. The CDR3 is CASSEGNSPLHF. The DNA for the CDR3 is TGTGCCAGCAGTGAGGGGAATTCACCCCTCCACTTT. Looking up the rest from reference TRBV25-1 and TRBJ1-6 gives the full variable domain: EADIYQTPRYLVIGTGKKITLECSQTMGHDKMYWYQQDPGMELHLIHYSYGVNSTEKGDLSSESTVSRIRTEHFPLTLESARPSHTSQYLCASSEGNSPLHFGNGTRLTVT.

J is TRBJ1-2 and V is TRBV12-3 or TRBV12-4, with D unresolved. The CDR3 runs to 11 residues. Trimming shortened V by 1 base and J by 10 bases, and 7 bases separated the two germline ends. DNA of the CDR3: TGTGCCAGCAGTTTAGGAGTAGTCTACACCTTC. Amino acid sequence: CASSLGVVYTF.

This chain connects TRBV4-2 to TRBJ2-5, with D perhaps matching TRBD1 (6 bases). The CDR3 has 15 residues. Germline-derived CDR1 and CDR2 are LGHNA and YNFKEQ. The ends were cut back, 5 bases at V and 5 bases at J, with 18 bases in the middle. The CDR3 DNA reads TGTGCCAGCAGCTACCGGGACAACCCGCGGGAGACCCAGTACTTC. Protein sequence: CASSYRDNPRETQYF.

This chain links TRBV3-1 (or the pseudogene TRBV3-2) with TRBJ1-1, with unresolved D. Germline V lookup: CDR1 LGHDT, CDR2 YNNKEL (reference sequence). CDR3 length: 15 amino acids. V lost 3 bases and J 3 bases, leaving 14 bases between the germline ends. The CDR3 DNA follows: TGTGCCAGCAGCCATTTGTCCCTCATAGACACTGAAGCTTTCTTT. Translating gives CASSHLSLIDTEAFF.

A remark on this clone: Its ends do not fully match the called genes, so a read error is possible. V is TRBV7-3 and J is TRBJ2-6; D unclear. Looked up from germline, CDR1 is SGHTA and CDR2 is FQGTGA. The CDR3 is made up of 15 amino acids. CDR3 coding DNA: TGTGCCAGCACCTTAAGCCCAACTGGGGCCAACGTCCTGACTTTC. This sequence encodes CASTLSPTGANVLTF.

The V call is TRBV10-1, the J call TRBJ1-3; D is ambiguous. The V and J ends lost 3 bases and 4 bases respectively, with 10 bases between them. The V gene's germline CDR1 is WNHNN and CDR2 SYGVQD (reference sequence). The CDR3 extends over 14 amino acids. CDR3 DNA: TGCGCCAGCAGTGACCCTTCGGCCGGAAACACCATATATTTT. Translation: CASSDPSAGNTIYF.

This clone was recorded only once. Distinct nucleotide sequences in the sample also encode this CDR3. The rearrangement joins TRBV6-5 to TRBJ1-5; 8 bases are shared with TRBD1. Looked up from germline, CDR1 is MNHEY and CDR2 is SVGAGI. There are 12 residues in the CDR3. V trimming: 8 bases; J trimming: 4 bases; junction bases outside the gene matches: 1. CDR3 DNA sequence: TGTGCCAGCCGGACAGGGAATCAGCCCCAGCATTTT. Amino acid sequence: CASRTGNQPQHF.

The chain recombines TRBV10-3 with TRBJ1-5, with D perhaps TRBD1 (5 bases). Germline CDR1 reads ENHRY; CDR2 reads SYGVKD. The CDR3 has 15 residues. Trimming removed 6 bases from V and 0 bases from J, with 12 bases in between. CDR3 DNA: TGTGCCATCAGAAAGACAGAGGATAGCAATCAGCCCCAGCATTTT. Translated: CAIRKTEDSNQPQHF.

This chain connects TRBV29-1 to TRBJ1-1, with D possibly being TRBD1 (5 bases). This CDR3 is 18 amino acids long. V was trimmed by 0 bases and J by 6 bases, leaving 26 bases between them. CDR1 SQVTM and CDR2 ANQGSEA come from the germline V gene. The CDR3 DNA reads TGCAGCGTTGAAGATTACGGCGCGGGCAGGGAAGTATCTGCTGAAGCTTTCTTT. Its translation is CSVEDYGAGREVSAEAFF.

CDR3 amino acids: CASRDRGCTEAFF. CDR3 DNA sequence: TGTGCCAGCCGAGACAGGGGATGCACTGAAGCTTTCTTT. This sequence joins TRBV21-1 and TRBJ1-1; the table's D call TRBD1 went unverified against the DNA. TRBV21-1 has pseudogene status. This CDR3 region has 13 residues.

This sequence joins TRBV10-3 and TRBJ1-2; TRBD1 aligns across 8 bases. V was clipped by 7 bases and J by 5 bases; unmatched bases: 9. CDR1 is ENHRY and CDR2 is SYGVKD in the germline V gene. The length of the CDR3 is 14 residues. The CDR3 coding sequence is TGTGCCATCAAGGCGGGACAGGACATTTATGGCTACACCTTC. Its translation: CAIKAGQDIYGYTF.

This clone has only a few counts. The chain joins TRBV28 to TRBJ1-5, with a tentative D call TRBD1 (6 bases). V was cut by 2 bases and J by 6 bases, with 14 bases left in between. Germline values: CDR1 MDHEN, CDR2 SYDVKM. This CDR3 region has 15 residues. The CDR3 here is CASSLIGTIFQPQHF. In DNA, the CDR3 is TGTGCCAGCAGTTTAATTGGGACAATTTTTCAGCCCCAGCATTTT.

The CDR3 coding sequence is TGTGCCAGCAGCCACAGGGGGCAAGATACGCAGTATTTT. Encoded protein: CASSHRGQDTQYF. The chain employs TRBV12-3 or TRBV12-4 and TRBJ2-3; TRBD1 matches 9 bases. J gave up 5 bases and V 6 bases, and 3 bases lay outside the gene matches. There are 13 residues in the CDR3.

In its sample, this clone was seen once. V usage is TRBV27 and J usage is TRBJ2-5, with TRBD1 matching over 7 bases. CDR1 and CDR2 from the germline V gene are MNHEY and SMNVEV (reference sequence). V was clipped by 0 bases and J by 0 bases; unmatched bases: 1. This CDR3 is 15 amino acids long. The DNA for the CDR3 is TGTGCCAGCAGTTTATCACAGGGGCACCAAGAGACCCAGTACTTC. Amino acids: CASSLSQGHQETQYF.

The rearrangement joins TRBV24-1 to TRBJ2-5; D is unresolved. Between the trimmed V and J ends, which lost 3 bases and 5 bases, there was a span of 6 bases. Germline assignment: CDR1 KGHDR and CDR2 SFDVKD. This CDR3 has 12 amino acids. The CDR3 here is CATSDRSETQYF. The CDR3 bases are TGTGCCACCAGTGATAGGTCGGAGACCCAGTACTTC.

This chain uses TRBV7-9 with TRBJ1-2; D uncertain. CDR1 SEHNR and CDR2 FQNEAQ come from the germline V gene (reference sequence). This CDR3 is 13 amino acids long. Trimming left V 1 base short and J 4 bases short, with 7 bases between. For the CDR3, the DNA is TGTGCCAGCAGCTTAGGGACGGCCTATGGCTACACCTTC. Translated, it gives CASSLGTAYGYTF.

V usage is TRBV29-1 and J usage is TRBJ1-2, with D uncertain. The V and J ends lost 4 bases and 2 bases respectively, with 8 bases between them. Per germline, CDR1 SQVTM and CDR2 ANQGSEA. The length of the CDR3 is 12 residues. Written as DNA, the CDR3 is TGCAGCGTTGTATCACAGAACTATGGCTACACCTTC. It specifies CSVVSQNYGYTF.

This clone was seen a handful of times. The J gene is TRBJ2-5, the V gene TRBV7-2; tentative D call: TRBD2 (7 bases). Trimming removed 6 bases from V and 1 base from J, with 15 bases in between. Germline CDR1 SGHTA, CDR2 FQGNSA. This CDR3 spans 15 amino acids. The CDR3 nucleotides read TGTGCCAGCAGACCCTCTCGGGGGGCCCAAGAGACCCAGTACTTC. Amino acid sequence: CASRPSRGAQETQYF.

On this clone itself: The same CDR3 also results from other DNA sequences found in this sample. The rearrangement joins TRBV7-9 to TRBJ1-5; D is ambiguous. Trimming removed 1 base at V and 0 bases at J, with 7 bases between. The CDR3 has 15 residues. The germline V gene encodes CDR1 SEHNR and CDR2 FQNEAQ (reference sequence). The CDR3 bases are TGTGCCAGCAGCTTAGGTGGATATAGCAATCAGCCCCAGCATTTT. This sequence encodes CASSLGGYSNQPQHF.

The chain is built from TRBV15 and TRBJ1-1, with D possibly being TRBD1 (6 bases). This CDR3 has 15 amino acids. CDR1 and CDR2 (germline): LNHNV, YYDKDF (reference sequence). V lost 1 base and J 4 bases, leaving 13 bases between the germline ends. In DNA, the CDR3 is TGTGCCACCAGCAGAGTCAGGACAGACAGCACTGAAGCTTTCTTT. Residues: CATSRVRTDSTEAFF.

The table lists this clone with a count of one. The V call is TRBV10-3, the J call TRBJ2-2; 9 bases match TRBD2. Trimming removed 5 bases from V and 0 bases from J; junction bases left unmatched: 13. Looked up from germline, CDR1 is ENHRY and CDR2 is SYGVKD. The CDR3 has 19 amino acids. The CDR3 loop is CAISPRLSAGGPNTGELFF. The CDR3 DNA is TGTGCCATCAGTCCTCGTCTCAGTGCGGGGGGGCCGAACACCGGGGAGCTGTTTTTT.

CDR3 in DNA: TGTGCCAGCAGCTCTCGTTTATGGGTCGGGGAGACCCAGTACTTC. Amino acids: CASSSRLWVGETQYF. The chain carries TRBV7-2 and TRBJ2-5, with unresolved D. Germline loops: CDR1 SGHTA, CDR2 FQGNSA. V was clipped by 4 bases and J by 5 bases, with 17 bases between them. This CDR3 is built from 15 residues.

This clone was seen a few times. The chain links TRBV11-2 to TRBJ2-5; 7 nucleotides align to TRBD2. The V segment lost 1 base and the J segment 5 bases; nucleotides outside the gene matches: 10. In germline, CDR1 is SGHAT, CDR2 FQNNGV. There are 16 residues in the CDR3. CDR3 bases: TGTGCCAGCAGCTTAGCCGGCGGGGGTCGTACGGAGACCCAGTACTTC. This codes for CASSLAGGGRTETQYF.